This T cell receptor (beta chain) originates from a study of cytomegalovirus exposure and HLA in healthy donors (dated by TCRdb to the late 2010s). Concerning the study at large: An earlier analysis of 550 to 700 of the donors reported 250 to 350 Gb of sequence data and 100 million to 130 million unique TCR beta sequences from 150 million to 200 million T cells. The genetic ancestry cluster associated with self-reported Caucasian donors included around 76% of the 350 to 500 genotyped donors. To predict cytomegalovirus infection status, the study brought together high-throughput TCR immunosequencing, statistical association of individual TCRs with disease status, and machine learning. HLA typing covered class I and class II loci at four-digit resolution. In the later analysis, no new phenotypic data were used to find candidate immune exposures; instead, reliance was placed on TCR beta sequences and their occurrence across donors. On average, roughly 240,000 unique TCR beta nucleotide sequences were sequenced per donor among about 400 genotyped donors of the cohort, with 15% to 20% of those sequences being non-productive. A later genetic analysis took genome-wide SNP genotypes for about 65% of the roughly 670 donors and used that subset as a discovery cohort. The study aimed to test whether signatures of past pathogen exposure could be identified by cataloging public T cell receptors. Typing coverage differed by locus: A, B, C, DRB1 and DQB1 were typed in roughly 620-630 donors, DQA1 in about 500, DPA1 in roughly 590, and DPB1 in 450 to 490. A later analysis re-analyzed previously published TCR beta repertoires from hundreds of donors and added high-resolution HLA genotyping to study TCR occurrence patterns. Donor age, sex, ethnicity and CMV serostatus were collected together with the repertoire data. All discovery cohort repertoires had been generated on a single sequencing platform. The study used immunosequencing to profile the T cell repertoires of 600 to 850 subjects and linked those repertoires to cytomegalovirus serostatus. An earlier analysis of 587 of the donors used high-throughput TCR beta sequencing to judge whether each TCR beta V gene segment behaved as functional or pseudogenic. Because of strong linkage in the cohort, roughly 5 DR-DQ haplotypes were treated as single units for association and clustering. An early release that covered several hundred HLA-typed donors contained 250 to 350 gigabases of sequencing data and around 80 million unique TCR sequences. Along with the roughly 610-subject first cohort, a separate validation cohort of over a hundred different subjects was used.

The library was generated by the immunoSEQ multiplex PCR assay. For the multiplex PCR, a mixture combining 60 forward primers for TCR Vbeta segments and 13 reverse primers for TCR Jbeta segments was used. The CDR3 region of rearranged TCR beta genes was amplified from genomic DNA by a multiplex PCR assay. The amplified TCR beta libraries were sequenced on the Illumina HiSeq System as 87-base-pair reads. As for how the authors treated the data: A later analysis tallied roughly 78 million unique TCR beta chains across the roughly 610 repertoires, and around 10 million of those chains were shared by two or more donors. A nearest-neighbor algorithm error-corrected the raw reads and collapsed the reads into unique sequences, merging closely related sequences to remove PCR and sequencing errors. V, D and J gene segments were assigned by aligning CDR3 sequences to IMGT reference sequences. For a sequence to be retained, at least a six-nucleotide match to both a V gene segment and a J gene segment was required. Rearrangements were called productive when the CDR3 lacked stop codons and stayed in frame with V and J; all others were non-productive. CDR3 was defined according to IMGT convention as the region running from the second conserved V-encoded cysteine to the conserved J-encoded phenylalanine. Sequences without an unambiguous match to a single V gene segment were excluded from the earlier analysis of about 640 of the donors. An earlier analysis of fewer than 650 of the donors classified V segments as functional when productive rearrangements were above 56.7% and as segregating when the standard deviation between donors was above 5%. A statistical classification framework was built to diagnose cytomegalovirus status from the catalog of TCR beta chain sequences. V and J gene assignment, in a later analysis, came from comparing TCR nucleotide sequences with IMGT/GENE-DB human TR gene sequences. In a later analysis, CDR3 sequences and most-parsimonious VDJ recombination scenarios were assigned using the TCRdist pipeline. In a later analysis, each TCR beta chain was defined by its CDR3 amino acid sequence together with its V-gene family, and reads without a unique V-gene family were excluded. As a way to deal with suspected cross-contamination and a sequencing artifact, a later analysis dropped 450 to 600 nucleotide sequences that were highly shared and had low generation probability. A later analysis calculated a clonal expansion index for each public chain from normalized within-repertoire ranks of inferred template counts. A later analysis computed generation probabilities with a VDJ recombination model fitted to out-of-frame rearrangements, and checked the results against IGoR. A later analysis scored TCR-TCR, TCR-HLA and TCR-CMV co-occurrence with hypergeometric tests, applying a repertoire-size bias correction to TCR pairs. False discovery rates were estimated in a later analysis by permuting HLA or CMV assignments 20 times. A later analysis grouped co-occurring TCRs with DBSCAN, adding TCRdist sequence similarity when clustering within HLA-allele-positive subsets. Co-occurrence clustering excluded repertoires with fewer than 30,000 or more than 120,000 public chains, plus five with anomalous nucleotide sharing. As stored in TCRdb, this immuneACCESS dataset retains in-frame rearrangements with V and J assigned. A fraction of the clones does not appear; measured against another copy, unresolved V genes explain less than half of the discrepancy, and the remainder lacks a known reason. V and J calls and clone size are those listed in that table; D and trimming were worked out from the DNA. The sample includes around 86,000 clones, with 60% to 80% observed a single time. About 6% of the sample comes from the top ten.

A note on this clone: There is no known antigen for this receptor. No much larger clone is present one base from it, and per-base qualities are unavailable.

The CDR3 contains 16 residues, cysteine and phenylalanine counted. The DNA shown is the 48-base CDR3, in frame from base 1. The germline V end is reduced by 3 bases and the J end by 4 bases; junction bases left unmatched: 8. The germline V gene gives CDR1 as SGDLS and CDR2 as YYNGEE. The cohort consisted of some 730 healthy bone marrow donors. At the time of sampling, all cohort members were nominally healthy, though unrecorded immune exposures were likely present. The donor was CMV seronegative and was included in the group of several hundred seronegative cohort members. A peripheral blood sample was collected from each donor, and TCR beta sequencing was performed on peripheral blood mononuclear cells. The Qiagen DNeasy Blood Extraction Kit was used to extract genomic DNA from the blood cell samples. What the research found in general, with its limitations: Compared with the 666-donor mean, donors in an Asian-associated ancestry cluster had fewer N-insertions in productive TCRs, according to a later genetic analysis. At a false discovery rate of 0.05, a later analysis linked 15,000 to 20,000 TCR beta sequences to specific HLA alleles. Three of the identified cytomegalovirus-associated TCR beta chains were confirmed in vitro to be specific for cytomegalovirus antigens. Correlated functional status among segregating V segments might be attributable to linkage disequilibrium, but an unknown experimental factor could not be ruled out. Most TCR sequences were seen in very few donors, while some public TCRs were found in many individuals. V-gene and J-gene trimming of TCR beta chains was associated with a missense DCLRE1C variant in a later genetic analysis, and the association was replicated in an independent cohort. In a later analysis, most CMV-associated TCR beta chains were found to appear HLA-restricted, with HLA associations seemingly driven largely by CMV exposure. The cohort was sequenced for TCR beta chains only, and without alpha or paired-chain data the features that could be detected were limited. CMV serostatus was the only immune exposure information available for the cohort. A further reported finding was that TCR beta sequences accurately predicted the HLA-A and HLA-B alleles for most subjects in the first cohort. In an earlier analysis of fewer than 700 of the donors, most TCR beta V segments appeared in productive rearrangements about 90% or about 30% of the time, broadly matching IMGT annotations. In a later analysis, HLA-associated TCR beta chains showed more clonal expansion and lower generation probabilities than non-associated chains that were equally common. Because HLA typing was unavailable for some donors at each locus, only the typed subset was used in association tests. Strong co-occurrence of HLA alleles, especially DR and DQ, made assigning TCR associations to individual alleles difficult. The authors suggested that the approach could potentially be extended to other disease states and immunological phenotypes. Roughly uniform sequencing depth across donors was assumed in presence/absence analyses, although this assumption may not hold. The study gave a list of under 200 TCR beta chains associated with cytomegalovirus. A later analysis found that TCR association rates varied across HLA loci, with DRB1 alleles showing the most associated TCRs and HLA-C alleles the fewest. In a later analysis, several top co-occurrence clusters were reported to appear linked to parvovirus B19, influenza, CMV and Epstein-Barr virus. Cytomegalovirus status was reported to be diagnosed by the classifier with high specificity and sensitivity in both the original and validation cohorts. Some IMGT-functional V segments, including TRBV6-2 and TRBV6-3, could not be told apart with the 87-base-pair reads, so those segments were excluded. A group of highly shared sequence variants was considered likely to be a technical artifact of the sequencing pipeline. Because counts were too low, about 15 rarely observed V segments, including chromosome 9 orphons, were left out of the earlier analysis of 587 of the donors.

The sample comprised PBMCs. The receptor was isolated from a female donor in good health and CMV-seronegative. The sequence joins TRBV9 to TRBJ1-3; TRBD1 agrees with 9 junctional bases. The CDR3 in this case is CASSARTGVFGNTIYF. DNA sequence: TGTGCCAGCAGCGCCCGGACAGGGGTTTTCGGAAACACCATATATTTT.